These 26 T cell receptor beta chains originate from one sample sequenced in a study of T cell responses to AZD1222 COVID-19 vaccine (dated by TCRdb to 2020 to 2022). The library was generated by the immunoSEQ multiplex PCR assay. As stored in TCRdb, this immuneACCESS dataset retains in-frame rearrangements with V and J assigned. A fraction of the clones does not appear; measured against another copy, unresolved V genes explain less than half of the discrepancy, and the remainder lacks a known reason. The sample yields about 130,000 clones; 92% were counted once. The ten largest make up 1.5% to 2% of the sample. The sample's time point label, in plain terms: baseline before first vaccination. The source material was peripheral blood, sampled on day 0 of AZD1222 vaccination. The receptors here all came from an adult in good health.

The count of this clone is one. The rearrangement uses TRBV19 and TRBJ1-4, with D uncertain. Trimming took 5 bases from V and 5 from J, leaving 9 bases between them. Germline lookup yields CDR1 LNHDA and CDR2 SQIVND (reference sequence). The CDR3 loop spans 13 amino acids. The CDR3 sequence: CASSPAGNEKLFF. DNA for the CDR3: TGTGCCAGTAGTCCCGCGGGGAATGAAAAACTGTTTTTT.

The sample holds a few counts of this clone. The CDR3 loop reads CASSPAWGRASWKLANEQFF. The CDR3 DNA reads TGCGCCAGCAGCCCGGCGTGGGGCAGGGCGTCTTGGAAGTTGGCCAATGAGCAGTTCTTC. V and J are TRBV5-1 and TRBJ2-1; the D gene is possibly TRBD1 (5 bases). The V end lost 4 bases, the J end lost 6 bases, and 32 bases lay between the germline ends. Germline V gene sequence: CDR1 SGHRS, CDR2 YFSETQ. The CDR3 contains 20 residues.

As to this clone: The junction does not match germline at one end; this may be a read error. This chain links TRBV6-1 with TRBJ1-3, with D possibly matching TRBD1 (6 bases). The CDR3 is 14 amino acids. The V gene's germline CDR1 is MNHNS and CDR2 SASEGT. The chain's CDR3 is CASGDTGRGNTIYF. In DNA form, the CDR3 reads TGTGCCAGCGGTGACACAGGGAGGGGAAACACCATATATTTT.

This chain connects TRBV20-1 to TRBJ2-1; D not certain. V lost 6 bases, J lost 6 bases, and 6 bases lay in between. This CDR3 spans 10 amino acids. Germline CDR1 is DFQATT and CDR2 is SNEGSKA (reference sequence). The CDR3: CSATINEQFF. CDR3 sequence (DNA): TGCAGTGCGACCATCAATGAGCAGTTCTTC.

The chain carries TRBV24-1 and TRBJ1-2; D remains ambiguous. Between the trimmed V and J ends, which lost 4 bases and 3 bases, there was a span of 11 bases. The germline V gene encodes CDR1 KGHDR and CDR2 SFDVKD. The CDR3 sequence is 14 residues long. The CDR3, as DNA: TGTGCCACCAGTGACAGTACGGGTGACTATGGCTACACCTTC. Its protein product is CATSDSTGDYGYTF.

This clone was found once. The rearrangement uses TRBV6-5 and TRBJ2-5; 7 bases map to TRBD2. The V and J ends lost 10 bases and 2 bases, in that order; junction bases with no gene match: 7. Per the germline V gene, CDR1 is MNHEY and CDR2 is SVGAGI. The CDR3 runs to 13 residues. This chain's CDR3 is CAIGREEQETQYF. Here the CDR3 DNA reads TGTGCCATTGGCCGGGAGGAACAAGAGACCCAGTACTTC.

This chain uses TRBV10-3 with TRBJ1-1; D not resolved. CDR3 length: 14 amino acids. The V gene's germline CDR1 is ENHRY and CDR2 SYGVKD. The V end lost 0 bases, the J end lost 7 bases, and 12 bases lay between the germline ends. CDR3 DNA: TGTGCCATCAGTGAGTCGACCTCCCTAGTTGAAGCTTTCTTT. Its translation is CAISESTSLVEAFF.

This rearrangement joins TRBV5-1 to TRBJ1-2; D is perhaps TRBD1 (6 bases). Trimming cost V 0 bases and J 4 bases, with 13 bases left between them. The CDR3 is made up of 15 amino acids. In germline, CDR1 is SGHRS, CDR2 YFSETQ. CDR3 in DNA: TGCGCCAGCAGCTTGGCTGGGGGCGCGGGCTATGGCTACACCTTC. This gives the protein CASSLAGGAGYGYTF.

The chain couples TRBV2 to TRBJ1-5; tentative D call: TRBD1 (5 bases). The CDR3 is 15 residues long. V shed 4 bases and J shed 4 bases, with 14 bases lying between them. CDR1 is SNHLY, CDR2 FYNNEI, per germline. CDR3 in DNA: TGTGCCAGCAGTGGGGTTGACAGCGTTAATCAGCCCCAGCATTTT. It codes for CASSGVDSVNQPQHF.

This chain uses TRBV5-1 with TRBJ1-2, with D perhaps matching TRBD1 (6 bases). This CDR3 comprises 13 residues. Trimming took 0 bases from V and 6 from J, leaving 9 bases between them. CDR1 is SGHRS and CDR2 is YFSETQ in the germline V gene. CDR3 amino acids: CASSLDRVNGYTF. Here the CDR3 DNA reads TGCGCCAGCAGCTTGGACAGGGTAAATGGCTACACCTTC.

This clone was observed a single time. The chain recombines TRBV7-2 with TRBJ1-5; 7 bases line up with TRBD1. Germline V lookup: CDR1 SGHTA, CDR2 FQGNSA. This CDR3 has 14 residues. V was clipped by 1 base and J by 7 bases; unmatched bases: 4. CDR3 amino acids: CASSLDRGQQPQHF. Written as DNA, the CDR3 is TGTGCCAGCAGCTTAGACAGGGGACAACAGCCCCAGCATTTT.

The CDR3 protein is CAVQGGAYPYEQYF. CDR3 DNA: TGTGCCGTACAGGGCGGGGCCTACCCCTACGAGCAGTACTTC. The chain recombines TRBV11-2 with TRBJ2-7, with D possibly being TRBD1 or TRBD2 (6 bases each). Germline V CDR1 and CDR2: SGHAT, FQNNGV. The V and J ends lost 11 bases and 2 bases respectively, with 19 bases between them. The CDR3 sequence is 14 residues long.

V usage is TRBV9 and J usage is TRBJ2-3, with 10 bases identical to TRBD2. The length of the CDR3 is 16 residues. The V gene's germline CDR1 is SGDLS and CDR2 YYNGEE. V shed 4 bases and J 4 bases; nucleotides not matched to a gene: 9. The CDR3 DNA sequence: TGTGCCAGCAGCCCCTGGTCTAGCGGGGGATCAGATACGCAGTATTTT. Its protein product is CASSPWSSGGSDTQYF.

The chain combines TRBV2 with TRBJ1-6; D is possibly TRBD1 (5 bases). V was cut by 0 bases and J by 6 bases, with 9 bases left in between. Germline V gene data show CDR1 as SNHLY and CDR2 as FYNNEI. CDR3 size: 15 residues. CDR3 sequence reads: CASSEASRVNSPLHF. The CDR3 nucleotides are TGTGCCAGCAGTGAAGCCAGCAGGGTTAATTCACCCCTCCACTTT. The variable domain in full, with the rest retrieved from reference TRBV2 and TRBJ1-6, is EPEVTQTPSHQVTQMGQEVILRCVPISNHLYFYWYRQILGQKVEFLVSFYNNEISEKSEIFDDQFSVERPDGSNFTLKIRSTKLEDSAMYFCASSEASRVNSPLHFGNGTRLTVT.

The chain carries TRBV11-2 and TRBJ1-1; 7 bases align to TRBD1. The germline V gene encodes CDR1 SGHAT and CDR2 FQNNGV. The trim removed 5 bases at V and 5 bases at J, leaving 8 bases unmatched. The CDR3 contains 14 residues. In DNA form, the CDR3 reads TGTGCCAGCAGCCCTATGACAGGGAGTACTGAAGCTTTCTTT. This codes for CASSPMTGSTEAFF.

The genes are TRBV11-2 and TRBJ1-1; weak D call: TRBD1 (6 bases). This CDR3 has 15 residues. V gave up 2 bases and J gave up 1 base, with 11 bases separating them. The germline CDR1 and CDR2 sequences are SGHAT and FQNNGV. In nucleotides, the CDR3 is TGTGCCAGCAGCTTAAGGGGGGCGCGGAACACTGAAGCTTTCTTT. It specifies CASSLRGARNTEAFF.

This chain uses TRBV4-2 with TRBJ1-4, with 7 bases lining up with TRBD1. Trimming took 4 bases from V and 7 from J; bases not matched to a gene: 6. This CDR3 has 14 amino acids. Germline CDR1 LGHNA, CDR2 YNFKEQ. CDR3 in DNA: TGTGCCAGCAGCCCGACAGGGAGCTCTGAAAAACTGTTTTTT. It codes for CASSPTGSSEKLFF.

This rearrangement joins TRBV6-5 to TRBJ1-2, with unresolved D. The CDR3 covers 12 residues. V lost 5 bases and J 7 bases, leaving 11 bases between the germline ends. Germline lookup yields CDR1 MNHEY and CDR2 SVGAGI. The CDR3 region is CASSTRSLGYTF. CDR3 nucleotide sequence: TGTGCCAGCAGTACCCGATCCCTTGGCTACACCTTC.

The gene calls are TRBV18 and TRBJ1-2; 10 bases map to TRBD1. After removal of 2 bases from V and 6 bases from J, the junction contained 6 bases not matched to a gene. Looked up from germline, CDR1 is KGHSH and CDR2 is LQKENI. The CDR3 has 15 residues. This CDR3 reads CASSPFGTGADGYTF. CDR3 in DNA: TGTGCCAGCTCACCATTCGGGACAGGGGCAGATGGCTACACCTTC.

The chain recombines TRBV7-9 with TRBJ1-3, with a tentative D call TRBD1 (6 bases). The CDR3 has 15 residues. Germline V lookup: CDR1 SEHNR, CDR2 FQNEAQ (reference sequence). Trimming shortened V by 4 bases and J by 0 bases, and 10 bases separated the two germline ends. The DNA for the CDR3 is TGTGCCAGCAGCTCAGGGACAAACTCTGGAAACACCATATATTTT. This translates into CASSSGTNSGNTIYF.

The V gene is TRBV4-3, the J gene TRBJ1-6; D is undetermined. The CDR3 spans 17 residues. Trimming left V 1 base short and J 0 bases short, with 10 bases between. CDR1 and CDR2 from the germline V gene are LGHNA and YSLEER. The CDR3 reads CASSQVSSSSYNSPLHF. The CDR3 DNA follows: TGCGCCAGCAGCCAAGTTAGCTCAAGCTCCTATAATTCACCCCTCCACTTT.

The V and J genes are TRBV6-5 and TRBJ1-1, with D unclear. V lost 1 base to trimming and J lost 8 bases, with 11 bases between them. The germline V gene encodes CDR1 MNHEY and CDR2 SVGAGI. The CDR3 runs 13 residues. CDR3 DNA sequence: TGTGCCAGCAGTTACTTCGAGGTTAGGGAAGCTTTCTTT. Residues: CASSYFEVREAFF.

The chain couples TRBV4-3 to TRBJ1-4; perhaps TRBD1 as D (5 bases). Trimming removed 1 base from V and 5 bases from J, with 11 bases in between. Germline V gene sequence: CDR1 LGHNA, CDR2 YSLEER. The CDR3 has 15 amino acids. The DNA of the CDR3 is TGCGCCAGCAGCCAAGCATCGGCAGGGAATGAAAAACTGTTTTTT. Its protein is CASSQASAGNEKLFF.

The V call is TRBV4-2, the J call TRBJ2-3; 12 bases agree with TRBD2. Germline-derived CDR1 and CDR2 are LGHNA and YNFKEQ. After removal of 6 bases from V and 4 bases from J, the junction contained 2 bases not matched to a gene. The CDR3 has 14 residues. The CDR3 loop reads CASRPSGGADTQYF. The CDR3 nucleotides read TGTGCCAGCAGACCTAGCGGGGGGGCAGATACGCAGTATTTT.

V gene TRBV11-1 combines with J gene TRBJ2-7; 7 nucleotides line up with TRBD1. With V trimmed by 2 bases and J by 2 bases, 6 bases remained unmatched. The CDR3 extends over 15 amino acids. Germline CDR1 reads SGHAT; CDR2 reads FQDESV (reference sequence). The CDR3 loop is CASSLTLTGPYEQYF. CDR3 nucleotides: TGTGCCAGCAGCTTAACCCTGACAGGGCCCTACGAGCAGTACTTC.

This chain connects TRBV2 to TRBJ2-5, with D hard to call. The CDR3 is 14 amino acids. The germline V gene encodes CDR1 SNHLY and CDR2 FYNNEI. Trimming removed 0 bases at V and 5 bases at J, with 10 bases between. The CDR3 coding sequence is TGTGCCAGCAGTGAAGCGGTCTACGGCGAGACCCAGTACTTC. Translated: CASSEAVYGETQYF.